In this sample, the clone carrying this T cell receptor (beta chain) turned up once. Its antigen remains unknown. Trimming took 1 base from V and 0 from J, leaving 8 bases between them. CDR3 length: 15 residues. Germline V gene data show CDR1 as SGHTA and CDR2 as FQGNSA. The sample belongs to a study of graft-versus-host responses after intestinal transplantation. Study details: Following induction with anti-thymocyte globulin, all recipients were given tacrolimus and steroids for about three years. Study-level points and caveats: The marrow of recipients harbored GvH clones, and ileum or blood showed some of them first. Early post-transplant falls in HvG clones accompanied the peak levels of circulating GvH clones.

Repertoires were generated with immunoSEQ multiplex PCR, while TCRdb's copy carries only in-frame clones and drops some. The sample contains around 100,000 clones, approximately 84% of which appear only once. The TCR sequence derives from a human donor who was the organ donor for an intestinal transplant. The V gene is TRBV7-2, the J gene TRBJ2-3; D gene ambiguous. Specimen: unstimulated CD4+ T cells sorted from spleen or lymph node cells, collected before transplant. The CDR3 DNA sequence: TGTGCCAGCAGCTTAGTGAAAGGTAGCACAGATACGCAGTATTTT. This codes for CASSLVKGSTDTQYF.